A single sample is the source of the 28 T cell receptor beta chains below, sequenced in a study of neurological immune-mediated disorders. TCRdb called the 5' RACE reads again in MiXCR, with one record for every CDR3 protein. The profile shows about 74,000 distinct CDR3 sequences, around 5% of them singletons. The sequenced material came from PBMCs. The receptors were sampled from a man aged 18 to 29 with multiple sclerosis.

This clonotype was seen ten or more times. The rearrangement links TRBV7-9 to TRBJ1-5; D perhaps matches TRBD1 (5 bases). V lost 5 bases and J 6 bases, leaving 14 bases between the germline ends. The CDR3 is 14 amino acids. Germline assignment: CDR1 SEHNR and CDR2 FQNEAQ (reference sequence). DNA for the CDR3: TGTGCCAGCAGCCTGCAGGGTACGAGTCAGCCCCAGCATTTT. This gives the protein CASSLQGTSQPQHF.

The table lists this clonotype with many counts. The chain employs TRBV29-1 and TRBJ2-7, with D uncertain. CDR1 is SQVTM, CDR2 ANQGSEA, per germline. The CDR3 runs to 13 residues. V lost 4 bases to trimming and J lost 0 bases, with 10 bases between them. The DNA of the CDR3 is TGCAGCGTTGTTTGGGTCCTCTCCTACGAGCAGTACTTC. Translating it yields CSVVWVLSYEQYF.

The table lists this clonotype with many counts. The chain uses TRBV10-3 and TRBJ2-1; D unclear. Germline V CDR1 and CDR2: ENHRY, SYGVKD. CDR3 length: 12 amino acids. The germline V and J ends were trimmed by 6 bases and 7 bases, with 10 bases remaining between them. Written as DNA, the CDR3 is TGTGCCATCAGGGCTGACCTAAATGAGCAGTTCTTC. The encoded protein is CAIRADLNEQFF.

In this sample, this clonotype turned up many times. This chain links TRBV20-1 with TRBJ2-7, with D tentatively TRBD2 (5 bases). The CDR3 sequence is 10 residues long. Germline CDR1 and CDR2: DFQATT and SNEGSKA (reference sequence). The ends were cut back, 3 bases at V and 5 bases at J, with 5 bases in the middle. In DNA form, the CDR3 reads TGCAGTGCTAGCGGGAACGAGCAGTACTTC. Protein product: CSASGNEQYF.

This clonotype came up many times. The chain combines TRBV11-2 with TRBJ1-3; D is uncertain. Germline CDR1 SGHAT, CDR2 FQNNGV. Trimming removed 2 bases from V and 1 base from J, with 12 bases in between. This CDR3 region has 16 residues. CDR3 residues: CASSLFYQPSGNTIYF. As DNA, the CDR3 is TGTGCCAGCAGCTTATTCTACCAGCCTTCTGGAAACACCATATATTTT.

This clonotype was seen repeatedly, ten times or more. The chain couples TRBV10-3 to TRBJ2-7, with TRBD2 identical over 7 bases. CDR1 is ENHRY, CDR2 SYGVKD, per germline. The CDR3 runs to 14 residues. Trimming cost V 0 bases and J 3 bases; bases outside gene matches: 2. DNA for the CDR3: TGTGCCATCAGTGAGTCCCGGGGGGACTACGAGCAGTACTTC. Translation gives CAISESRGDYEQYF.

The sample holds many counts of this clonotype. The junction departs from the called germline gene at one end, perhaps through a read error. The J gene is TRBJ2-3, the V gene TRBV5-1; 10 bases match TRBD1. Germline V gene lookup returns CDR1 SGHRS and CDR2 YFSETQ. The CDR3 length is 14 residues. This CDR3 is CANSHGQGADTQYF. The CDR3 DNA reads as TGCGCCAACAGCCACGGACAGGGGGCAGATACGCAGTATTTT.

Comment on this clonotype: Given a much more abundant clone one base away, this may be a read error. The chain employs TRBV20-1 and TRBJ1-5; 10 bases fit TRBD1. The CDR3 loop spans 17 amino acids. Per germline, CDR1 DFQATT and CDR2 SNEGSKA (reference sequence). This chain's CDR3 is CSASRDRGYYSNQPQNF. The CDR3 DNA reads as TGCAGTGCTAGTAGGGACAGGGGATACTATAGCAATCAGCCCCAGAATTTT.

This clonotype was counted at least ten times. This chain connects TRBV7-2 to TRBJ2-2; D gene uncertain. The V and J ends lost 6 bases and 3 bases respectively, with 20 bases between them. Looked up from germline, CDR1 is SGHTA and CDR2 is FQGNSA. The CDR3 is 17 amino acids. CDR3 nucleotides: TGTGCCAGCAGGTCCCAGATGGGGAATTTAGACACCGGGGAGCTGTTTTTT. Translation: CASRSQMGNLDTGELFF.

V is TRBV5-1 and J is TRBJ1-1, with 8 bases fitting TRBD1. V lost 5 bases, J lost 5 bases, and 8 bases stayed unmatched. From germline, CDR1 is SGHRS and CDR2 YFSETQ. The CDR3 has 14 amino acids. CDR3 sequence (DNA): TGCGCCAGCAGACAGGGGGACATAGGAACTGAAGCTTTCTTT. Protein sequence: CASRQGDIGTEAFF.

This clonotype was seen repeatedly, ten times or more. The chain carries TRBV6-6 and TRBJ2-3, with TRBD2 identical over 13 bases. The V segment lost 6 bases and the J segment 4 bases; nucleotides outside the gene matches: 4. This CDR3 contains 15 residues. The germline gives CDR1 MNHNY, CDR2 SVGAGI (reference sequence). CDR3 loop: CASRLAGGQSDTQYF. The DNA of the CDR3 is TGTGCCAGCAGACTAGCGGGGGGGCAGTCAGATACGCAGTATTTT.

This clonotype has ten or more counts. CDR3 bases: TGTGCCACCAGTGATTGGACTAGCACCGAGCAGTACTTC. Encoded protein: CATSDWTSTEQYF. The J gene is TRBJ2-7, the V gene TRBV24-1, with 8 bases that match TRBD2. CDR3 length equals 13 residues. CDR1 is KGHDR, CDR2 SFDVKD, per germline. The V and J ends lost 2 bases and 6 bases, in that order; junction bases with no gene match: 2.

This clonotype was observed at least ten times. The chain combines TRBV11-2 with TRBJ2-3, with 7 bases lining up with TRBD1. The trim removed 3 bases at V and 5 bases at J, leaving 5 bases unmatched. There are 14 residues in the CDR3. Germline loops: CDR1 SGHAT, CDR2 FQNNGV. The CDR3 DNA reads TGTGCCAGCAGCTTGACAGGGCAAAAAGATACGCAGTATTTT. Encoded protein: CASSLTGQKDTQYF.

This clonotype was seen at least ten times. The chain employs TRBV3-1 and TRBJ2-3; 7 bases fit TRBD2. The CDR3 extends over 16 amino acids. Germline lookup yields CDR1 LGHDT and CDR2 YNNKEL (reference sequence). Trimming removed 6 bases from V and 1 base from J; junction bases left unmatched: 10. The CDR3 region has the DNA TGTGCCAGCAGTCCTCTCAGCGGGGTACGCACAGATACGCAGTATTTT. Translation: CASSPLSGVRTDTQYF.

This clonotype was counted ten times or more. A clone one base away is much larger, so this may be a read error. This sequence joins TRBV29-1 and TRBJ2-1, with D tentatively TRBD2 (5 bases). The CDR3 sequence is 13 residues long. CDR1 is SQVTM and CDR2 is ANQGSEA in the germline V gene. The V gene lost 7 bases and the J gene lost 4 bases, with 14 bases spanning the gap. The CDR3 sequence is CSAGKKDYNEQFF. The CDR3, as DNA: TGCAGCGCGGGGAAAAAGGATTACAATGAGCAGTTCTTC.

Ten or more counts support this clonotype. This rearrangement joins TRBV20-1 to TRBJ1-2; no clear D. The CDR3 loop spans 12 amino acids. Germline V gene sequence: CDR1 DFQATT, CDR2 SNEGSKA (reference sequence). V lost 3 bases and J lost 0, with 5 bases in between. The CDR3 here is CSARVTNYGYTF. The CDR3 coding sequence is TGCAGTGCTAGGGTCACTAACTATGGCTACACCTTC.

In its sample, this clonotype was seen many times. The chain is built from TRBV20-1 and TRBJ2-5; 8 nucleotides align to TRBD2. This CDR3 has 14 amino acids. J gave up 5 bases and V 0 bases, and 5 bases lay outside the gene matches. Germline CDR1 is DFQATT and CDR2 is SNEGSKA (reference sequence). The CDR3 DNA sequence: TGCAGTGCTAGAGAAAGCGGGAGAGGGGAGACCCAGTACTTC. It codes for CSARESGRGETQYF.

This clonotype appeared many times. The gene calls are TRBV28 and TRBJ1-1, with TRBD1 matching over 9 bases. The ends lost 5 bases at V and 9 bases at J; junction bases unmatched: 10. The CDR3 consists of 14 residues. Germline CDR1 MDHEN, CDR2 SYDVKM. Here the CDR3 DNA reads TGTGCCAGCAGTACTCGGACAGGGGTAGATAAAGCTTTCTTT. Protein: CASSTRTGVDKAFF.

This clonotype was detected ten times or more. The chain employs TRBV29-1 and TRBJ2-2; D is perhaps TRBD2 (5 bases). Trimming shortened V by 7 bases and J by 4 bases, and 22 bases separated the two germline ends. CDR3 length equals 16 residues. The V gene's germline CDR1 is SQVTM and CDR2 ANQGSEA. The CDR3 DNA reads as TGCAGCGCCGGACTCCTACCACAGAGTCTCACCGGGGAGCTGTTTTTT. Encoded protein: CSAGLLPQSLTGELFF.

V and J are TRBV12-3 or TRBV12-4 and TRBJ2-2; 7 bases are shared with TRBD2. The CDR3 consists of 15 residues. The V and J ends lost 4 bases and 2 bases, in that order; junction bases with no gene match: 4. Here the CDR3 DNA reads TGTGCCAGCAGTTCACGGGGGGTTAACACCGGGGAGCTGTTTTTT. This gives the protein CASSSRGVNTGELFF.

This clonotype was seen ten or more times. The chain couples TRBV5-1 to TRBJ1-2; perhaps TRBD1 as D (5 bases). The germline V gene has CDR1 SGHRS and CDR2 YFSETQ. V was clipped by 4 bases and J by 8 bases, with 15 bases between them. CDR3 size: 13 residues. The CDR3 loop is CASSPGQGRGYTF. The CDR3 region has the DNA TGCGCCAGCAGCCCGGGGCAGGGCCGCGGCTACACCTTC. Variable domain in full (rest from reference TRBV5-1 and TRBJ1-2): KAGVTQTPRYLIKTRGQQVTLSCSPISGHRSVSWYQQTPGQGLQFLFEYFSETQRNKGNFPGRFSGRQFSNSRSEMNVSTLELGDSALYLCASSPGQGRGYTFGSGTRLTVV.

This clonotype came up many times. The V gene is TRBV20-1, the J gene TRBJ1-2; perhaps TRBD1 as D (5 bases). CDR1 and CDR2 from the germline V gene are DFQATT and SNEGSKA (reference sequence). The CDR3 contains 12 residues. Deletions cut 3 bases from V and 5 bases from J, with 10 bases between. The CDR3 sequence is CSARTDTYGYTF. The CDR3 DNA follows: TGCAGTGCTAGGACGGACACGTATGGCTACACCTTC.

This clonotype was observed many times. V is TRBV4-2 and J is TRBJ2-3; 10 nucleotides line up with TRBD2. CDR1 is LGHNA, CDR2 YNFKEQ, per germline. This CDR3 is 15 amino acids long. V lost 0 bases, J lost 6 bases, and 3 bases stayed unmatched. CDR3 DNA: TGTGCCAGCAGCCAAGAACTAGCGGGGACCGATACGCAGTATTTT. Its translation: CASSQELAGTDTQYF.

At least ten counts were recorded for this clonotype. This chain joins TRBV20-1 and TRBJ1-2, with TRBD1 matching 10 bases. This CDR3 is 14 amino acids long. CDR1 and CDR2 from the germline V gene are DFQATT and SNEGSKA (reference sequence). The V segment lost 6 bases and the J segment 7 bases; nucleotides outside the gene matches: 11. CDR3 coding DNA: TGCAGTGCAGAGTCACGACAGGGGGCAAGTGGCTACACCTTC. Protein product: CSAESRQGASGYTF.

V usage is TRBV14 and J usage is TRBJ2-7, with 8 bases matching TRBD2. Germline assignment: CDR1 SGHDN and CDR2 FVKESK. J gave up 4 bases and V 1 base, and 9 bases lay outside the gene matches. The length of the CDR3 is 16 residues. In DNA, the CDR3 is TGTGCCAGCAGCCAAGTTAGGAGCGGGAGAATTTACGAGCAGTACTTC. This sequence encodes CASSQVRSGRIYEQYF.

This clonotype was counted many times. J is TRBJ1-4 and V is TRBV12-3 or TRBV12-4, with TRBD1 matching over 7 bases. This CDR3 spans 14 amino acids. V gave up 6 bases and J gave up 4 bases; unmatched junction bases: 5. The CDR3 sequence is CASSRTGLNEKLFF. The DNA of the CDR3 is TGTGCCAGCAGCAGGACAGGACTTAATGAAAAACTGTTTTTT.

This clonotype came up many times. This sequence joins TRBV20-1 and TRBJ2-7; D is possibly TRBD2 (6 bases). The length of the CDR3 is 13 residues. The germline CDR1 and CDR2 sequences are DFQATT and SNEGSKA (reference sequence). V was trimmed by 0 bases and J by 7 bases, leaving 13 bases between them. CDR3 protein: CSAREPGVGEQYF. The CDR3 DNA sequence: TGCAGTGCTAGAGAACCGGGGGTGGGTGAGCAGTACTTC.

V usage is TRBV14 and J usage is TRBJ2-7, with a tentative D call TRBD2 (5 bases). The length of the CDR3 is 18 residues. CDR1 is SGHDN, CDR2 FVKESK, per germline. Deletions cut 3 bases from V and 3 bases from J, with 24 bases between. The CDR3 loop reads CASSQGRPPGIQSYEQYF. The CDR3, as DNA: TGTGCCAGCAGCCAGGGTAGACCGCCGGGAATACAAAGCTACGAGCAGTACTTC.